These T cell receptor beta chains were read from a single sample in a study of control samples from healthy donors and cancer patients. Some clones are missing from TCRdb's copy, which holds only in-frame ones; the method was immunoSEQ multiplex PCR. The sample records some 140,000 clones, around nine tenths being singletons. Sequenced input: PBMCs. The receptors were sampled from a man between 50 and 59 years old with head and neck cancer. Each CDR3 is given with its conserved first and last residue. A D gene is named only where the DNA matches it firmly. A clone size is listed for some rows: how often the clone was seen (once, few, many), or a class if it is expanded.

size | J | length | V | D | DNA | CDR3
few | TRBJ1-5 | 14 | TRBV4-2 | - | TGTGCCAGCAGCCAAGGGGAGGGCAATCAGCCCCAGCATTTT | CASSQGEGNQPQHF
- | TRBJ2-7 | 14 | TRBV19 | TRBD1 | TGTGCCAGTAGCCCGGGACAGGGGGCCTACGAGCAGTACTTC | CASSPGQGAYEQYF
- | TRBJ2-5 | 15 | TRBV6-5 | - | TGTGCCAGCAGTTACTTCCGGGAGCCCGATGAGACCCAGTACTTC | CASSYFREPDETQYF
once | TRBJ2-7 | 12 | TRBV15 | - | TGTGCCACCAGCAGGGTGGGGGCCGAGCAGTACTTC | CATSRVGAEQYF
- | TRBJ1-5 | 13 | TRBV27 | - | TGTGCCAGCAGTTTGATGTGGGATCAGCCCCAGCATTTT | CASSLMWDQPQHF
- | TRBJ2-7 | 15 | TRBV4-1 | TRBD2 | TGCGCCAGCAAGCCGGGACTAGCGGGCGACTACGAGCAGTACTTC | CASKPGLAGDYEQYF
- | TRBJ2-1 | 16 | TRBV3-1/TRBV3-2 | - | TGTGCCAGCAGCCAAGAGGCTAGCACTTTCTACAATGAGCAGTTCTTC | CASSQEASTFYNEQFF
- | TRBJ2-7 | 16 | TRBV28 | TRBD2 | TGTGCCAGCAGTTTATTACTAGCGGACACCACCTACGAGCAGTACTTC | CASSLLLADTTYEQYF
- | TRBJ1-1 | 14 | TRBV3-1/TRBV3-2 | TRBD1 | TGTGCCAGCCGCCAACAGGGGGCGAGCACTGAAGCTTTCTTT | CASRQQGASTEAFF
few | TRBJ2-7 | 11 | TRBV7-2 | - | TGTGCCAGCAGCTCGTTCTACGAGCAGTACTTC | CASSSFYEQYF
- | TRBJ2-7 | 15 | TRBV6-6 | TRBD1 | TGTGCCAGCAGTTACTCCGGCAGGGGGCCCTACGAGCAGTACTTC | CASSYSGRGPYEQYF
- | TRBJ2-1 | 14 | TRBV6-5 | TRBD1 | TGTGCCAGCAGTTACGGGACAGGGGCTAATGAGCAGTTCTTC | CASSYGTGANEQFF
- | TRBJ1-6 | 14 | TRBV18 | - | TGTGCCAGCTCAGACAGATTCTATAATTCACCCCTCCACTTT | CASSDRFYNSPLHF
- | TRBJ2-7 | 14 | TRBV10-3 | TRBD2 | TGTGCCATCAGTACTAGCGGGAGCCCCCCTGAGCAGTACTTC | CAISTSGSPPEQYF
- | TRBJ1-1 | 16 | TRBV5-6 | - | TGTGCCAGCAGCTTGGGCTCGGGAGGGGGGAACACTGAAGCTTTCTTT | CASSLGSGGGNTEAFF
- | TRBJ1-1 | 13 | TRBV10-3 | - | TGTGCCCTCCGGGCTTTTGAGGAGACTGAAGCTTTCTTT | CALRAFEETEAFF
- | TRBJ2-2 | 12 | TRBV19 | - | TGTGCCAGTAGTTCCACCGCCGGGGAGCTGTTTTTT | CASSSTAGELFF
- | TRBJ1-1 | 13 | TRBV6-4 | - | TGTGCCAGCAGTGATCCCAGGACATTTGAAGCTTTCTTT | CASSDPRTFEAFF
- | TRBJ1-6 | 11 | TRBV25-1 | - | TGTGCCAGCAGTGCAGGATATACCCTCCACTTT | CASSAGYTLHF
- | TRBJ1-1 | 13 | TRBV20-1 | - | TGCAGTGCTAGTGGCACACGGAACACTGAAGCTTTCTTT | CSASGTRNTEAFF
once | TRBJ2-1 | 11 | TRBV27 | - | TGTGCCAGCAGTTTACAGGGGCTGCAGTTCTTC | CASSLQGLQFF
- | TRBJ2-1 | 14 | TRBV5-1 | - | TGCGCCAGCAGCTTACAGGGGGGGAACAATGAGCAGTTCTTC | CASSLQGGNNEQFF
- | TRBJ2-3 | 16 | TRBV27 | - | TGTGCCAGCAGTTCGACCCGGACAGCGATATCGGATACGCAGTATTTT | CASSSTRTAISDTQYF
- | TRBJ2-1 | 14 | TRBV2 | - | TGTGCCAGCAGTGAAGAAGACTCGGGGAATGAGCAGTTCTTC | CASSEEDSGNEQFF
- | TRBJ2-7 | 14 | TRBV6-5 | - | TGTGCCAGCAGTTATCGTCAGGGAACCTACGAGCAGTACTTC | CASSYRQGTYEQYF
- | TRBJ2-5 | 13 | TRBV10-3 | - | TGTGCCATGGGGGCGGGAGAGGAGGAGACCCAGTACTTC | CAMGAGEEETQYF
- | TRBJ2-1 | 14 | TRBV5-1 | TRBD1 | TGCGCCAGCAGCCGACAGGGAGCTTTCAATGAGCAGTTCTTC | CASSRQGAFNEQFF
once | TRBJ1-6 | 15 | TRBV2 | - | TGTGCCAGCAGTGACGATCTGGGGCAGAATTCACCCCTCCACTTT | CASSDDLGQNSPLHF
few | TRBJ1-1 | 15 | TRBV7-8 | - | TGTGCCAGCAGCTTATATGACAGAGCGAACACTGAAGCTTTCTTT | CASSLYDRANTEAFF
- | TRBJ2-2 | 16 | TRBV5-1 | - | TGCGCCAGCAGCTCTAACAGGGACGCGAACACCGGGGAGCTGTTTTTT | CASSSNRDANTGELFF
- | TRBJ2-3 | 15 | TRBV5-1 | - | TGCGCCAGCAGCTTGGCAACAGCTACTACAGATACGCAGTATTTT | CASSLATATTDTQYF
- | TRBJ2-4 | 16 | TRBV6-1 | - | TGTGCCAGCAGTGGCCCGGACAGTCAAGCCAAAAACATTCAGTACTTC | CASSGPDSQAKNIQYF
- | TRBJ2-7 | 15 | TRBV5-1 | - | TGCGCCAGCAGCTTGGCAGGGTACCTCTCCTACGAGCAGTACTTC | CASSLAGYLSYEQYF
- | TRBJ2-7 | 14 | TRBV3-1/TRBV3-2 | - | TGTGCCAGCAGCCCTTACAGGGCCACCTACGAGCAGTACTTC | CASSPYRATYEQYF
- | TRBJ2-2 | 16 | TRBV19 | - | TGTGCCAGTAGTATAGATTGGGGACAAAGGTCCGGGGAGCTGTTTTTT | CASSIDWGQRSGELFF
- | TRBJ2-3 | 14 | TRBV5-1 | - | TGCGCCAGCTTTAAGGACCTACCTGCAGATACGCAGTATTTT | CASFKDLPADTQYF
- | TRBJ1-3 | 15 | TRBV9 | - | TGTGCCAGCAGCGTAGGGGATTTATCTGGAAACACCATATATTTT | CASSVGDLSGNTIYF
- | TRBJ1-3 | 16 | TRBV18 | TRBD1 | TGTGCCAGCTCACCGGTGACAGGGGGCACTGGAAACACCATATATTTT | CASSPVTGGTGNTIYF
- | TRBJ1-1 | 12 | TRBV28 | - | TGTGCCAGCGGGGAGGGGCCGAGGGGAGCTTTCTTT | CASGEGPRGAFF
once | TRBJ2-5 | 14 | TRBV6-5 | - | TGTGCCAGCAGATCGGGACACATGCAAGAGACCCAGTACTTC | CASRSGHMQETQYF
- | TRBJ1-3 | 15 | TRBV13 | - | TGTGCCAGCAGCTTTTCTTCCTCCTCTGGAAACACCATATATTTT | CASSFSSSSGNTIYF
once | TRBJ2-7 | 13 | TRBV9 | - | TGTGCCAGCAGCCCTTGGACAGATTACGAGCAGTACTTC | CASSPWTDYEQYF
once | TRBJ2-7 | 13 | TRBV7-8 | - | TGTGCCAGCAGCTTAGCGGTCACCTACGAGCAGTACTTC | CASSLAVTYEQYF
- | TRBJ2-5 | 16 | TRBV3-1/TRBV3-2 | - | TGTGCCAGCAGCCGGGACCCGGGGGGCTTCCAAGAGACCCAGTACTTC | CASSRDPGGFQETQYF
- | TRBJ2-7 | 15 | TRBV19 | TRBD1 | TGTGCCAGGCAAAGGGACAGCCTTAGCTCCTACGAGCAGTACTTC | CARQRDSLSSYEQYF
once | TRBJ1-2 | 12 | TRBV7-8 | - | TGTGCCAGCAGCTTACTGGAAGTCGGCTACACCTTC | CASSLLEVGYTF
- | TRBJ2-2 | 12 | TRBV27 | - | TGTGCCAGCAGTTTAGTCAAAGGGGAGCTGTTTTTT | CASSLVKGELFF
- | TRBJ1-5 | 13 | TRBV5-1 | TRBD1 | TGCGCCAGCAGCACTGGACAGGGACAGCCCCAGCATTTT | CASSTGQGQPQHF
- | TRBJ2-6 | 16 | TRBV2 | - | TGTGCCAGCCACCCGGGACGTTATTCTGGGGCCAACGTCCTGACTTTC | CASHPGRYSGANVLTF
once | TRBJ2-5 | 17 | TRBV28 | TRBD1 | TGTGCCAGCTCTGGGACAGGGGCCCGTCTCTTCCAAGAGACCCAGTACTTC | CASSGTGARLFQETQYF
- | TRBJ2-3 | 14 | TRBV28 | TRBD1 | TGTGCCAGCTCGACGGGACAGGGGACAGATACGCAGTATTTT | CASSTGQGTDTQYF
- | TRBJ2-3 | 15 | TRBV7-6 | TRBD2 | TGTGCCAGCAGCCCAACTAGCGGTTACACAGATACGCAGTATTTT | CASSPTSGYTDTQYF
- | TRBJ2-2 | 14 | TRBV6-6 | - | TGTGCCAGTAGCGGTATCGCGAACACCGGGGAGCTGTTTTTT | CASSGIANTGELFF
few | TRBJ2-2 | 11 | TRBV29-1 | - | TGCAGCGTTGCTACAGGACGAGAGCTGTTTTTT | CSVATGRELFF